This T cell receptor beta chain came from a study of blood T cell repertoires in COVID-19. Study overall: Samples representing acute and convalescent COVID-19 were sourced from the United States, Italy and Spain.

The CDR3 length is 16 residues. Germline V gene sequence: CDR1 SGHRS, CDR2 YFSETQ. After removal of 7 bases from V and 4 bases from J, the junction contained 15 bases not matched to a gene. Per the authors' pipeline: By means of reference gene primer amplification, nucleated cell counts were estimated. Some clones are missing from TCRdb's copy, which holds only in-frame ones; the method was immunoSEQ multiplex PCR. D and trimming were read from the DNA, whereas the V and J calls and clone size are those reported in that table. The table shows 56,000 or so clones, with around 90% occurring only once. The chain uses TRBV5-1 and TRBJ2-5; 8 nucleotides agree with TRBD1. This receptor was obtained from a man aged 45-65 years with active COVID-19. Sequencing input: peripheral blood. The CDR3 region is CASALTHYGQGETQYF. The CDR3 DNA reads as TGCGCCAGCGCCTTGACCCATTATGGACAGGGAGAGACCCAGTACTTC.